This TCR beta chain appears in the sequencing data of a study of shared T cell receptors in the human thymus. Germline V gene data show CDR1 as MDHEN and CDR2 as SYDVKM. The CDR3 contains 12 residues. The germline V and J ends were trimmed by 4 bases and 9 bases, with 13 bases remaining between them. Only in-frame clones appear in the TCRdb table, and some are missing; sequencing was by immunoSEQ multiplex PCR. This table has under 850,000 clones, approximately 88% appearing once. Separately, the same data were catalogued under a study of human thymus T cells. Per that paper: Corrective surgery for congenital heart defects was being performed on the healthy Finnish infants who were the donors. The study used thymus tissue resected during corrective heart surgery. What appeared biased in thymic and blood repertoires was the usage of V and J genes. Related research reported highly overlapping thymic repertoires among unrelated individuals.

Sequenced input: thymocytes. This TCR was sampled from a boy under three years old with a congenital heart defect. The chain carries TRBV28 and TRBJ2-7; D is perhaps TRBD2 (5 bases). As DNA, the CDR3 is TGTGCCAGCAGTTACTCACGTGGGAGGCAGTACTTC. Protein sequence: CASSYSRGRQYF.